The TCR beta chain under discussion was sequenced for a study of T cells in Graves' hyperthyroidism and ophthalmopathy. Study outcomes and limitations: Blood also held most thyroid clonotypes expanded beyond 0.001.

Participants, patients aged 18 to 65, had newly diagnosed hyperthyroidism with a duration under 2 months. This sample holds PBMCs from roughly 10 ml fresh peripheral blood. V lost 0 bases and J lost 9; bases outside the gene matches: 2. Germline CDR1 and CDR2: SEHNR and FQNEAQ (reference sequence). This CDR3 comprises 13 residues. Researchers took RNA transcripts and amplified the TCR beta CDR3 regions from them. The HTBI primer set was used in a first-round RT-PCR of the TCR CDR3. One entry per CDR3 protein results from TCRdb running MiXCR on the multiplex PCR reads. The data show around 300,000 distinct CDR3 sequences, approximately 14% seen once. This clonotype was recorded at least ten times. Its matching antigen is unknown.

This clonotype was obtained from a woman in her 50s with Graves' hyperthyroidism that later progressed to Graves' ophthalmopathy. The sequencing input was blood. The rearrangement links TRBV7-9 to TRBJ2-1, with TRBD2 matching over 7 bases. CDR3: CASSLAASGEQFF. DNA for the CDR3: TGTGCCAGCAGCTTAGCGGCTAGCGGTGAGCAGTTCTTC.